This TCR beta chain was sequenced in a study of cytomegalovirus exposure and HLA in healthy donors. Study-wide context: There were approximately 400 genotyped donors. Of these, roughly 82% fell in the genetic ancestry cluster associated with self-reported Caucasian donors.

With regard to this clone: What it binds is not known.

General study findings and limits: Sequence variants that were highly shared formed a cluster that was likely a sequencing artifact. Compared with the approximately 680-donor mean, an Asian-associated ancestry cluster reportedly had fewer N-insertions, according to a later analysis.

The PCR employed 60 Vbeta primers together with 13 Jbeta primers. Authors' data handling: About 12 million of tens of millions of unique TCR beta chains were shared, per a later count. Libraries were prepared by immunoSEQ multiplex PCR; TCRdb keeps only in-frame clonotypes and omits some of them. That table supplies the V and J calls and clone size; D and trimming were determined from the DNA. The sample has 130,000 to 150,000 clones, approximately 81% seen once; the top ten hold roughly 4.3%. Germline V gives CDR1 SEHNR, CDR2 FQNEAQ (reference sequence). The trim removed 6 bases at V and 0 bases at J, leaving 5 bases unmatched. This CDR3 is 16 amino acids long.

This receptor was identified in a woman between 35 and 50 years old in good health and CMV-seropositive. Sequencing input: PBMCs. The chain combines TRBV7-9 with TRBJ2-2; 9 bases match TRBD2. The CDR3 loop is CASSSWTSANTGELFF. In DNA, the CDR3 is TGTGCCAGCAGTTCCTGGACTAGCGCGAACACCGGGGAGCTGTTTTTT. Complete variable domain (other parts from reference TRBV7-9 and TRBJ2-2): DTGVSQNPRHKITKRGQNVTFRCDPISEHNRLYWYRQTLGQGPEFLTYFQNEAQLEKSRLLSDRFSAERPKGSFSTLEIQRTEQGDSAMYLCASSSWTSANTGELFFGEGSRLTVL.